A selection of T cell receptor beta chains follows, all from one sample in a study of CD8 T cells in Susac syndrome. TCRdb processed the immunoSEQ multiplex PCR reads anew with MiXCR; each CDR3 protein has one entry. Of about 430,000 distinct CDR3 sequences listed, 75% to 90% were seen once; the top ten hold roughly 0.1%. The sequenced sample consisted of CD8+ T cells from PBMCs. All receptors come from a human donor with multiple sclerosis. The CDR3 runs from the conserved cysteine through the conserved F or W. The D gene is left open where the match is weak. Rows give clone size only sometimes, using once, few, many, or a class for an expanded clone.

d_call: TRBD1; j_call: TRBJ1-2; v_call: TRBV4-2; clone_size: -; cdr3_nt: TGTGCCAGCAGCCAAATACACAGGGGAGGCTACACCTTC; cdr3_aa: CASSQIHRGGYTF
d_call: -; j_call: TRBJ1-1; v_call: TRBV27; clone_size: -; cdr3_nt: TGTGCCAGCATGAGTGGGGGGAACACTGAAGCTTTCTTT; cdr3_aa: CASMSGGNTEAFF
d_call: TRBD1; j_call: TRBJ1-2; v_call: TRBV27; clone_size: -; cdr3_nt: TGTGCCAGCAGTTTGGGGACAGGGTACTATGGCTACACCTTC; cdr3_aa: CASSLGTGYYGYTF
d_call: -; j_call: TRBJ2-1; v_call: TRBV6-1; clone_size: -; cdr3_nt: TGTGCCAGCGGGGGGGCCGCGGATGAGCAGTTCTTC; cdr3_aa: CASGGAADEQFF
d_call: -; j_call: TRBJ1-2; v_call: TRBV24-1; clone_size: once; cdr3_nt: TGTGCCAGCCCGGGACCTACCGTAGCTGGGGGCTACACCTTC; cdr3_aa: CASPGPTVAGGYTF
d_call: TRBD1; j_call: TRBJ1-5; v_call: TRBV27; clone_size: few; cdr3_nt: TGTGCCAGCAGTTTCACAGGGGGCAATCAGCCCCAGCATTTT; cdr3_aa: CASSFTGGNQPQHF
d_call: -; j_call: TRBJ2-7; v_call: TRBV11-2; clone_size: -; cdr3_nt: TGTGCCGGCAGCCGGGACGCCTCGAGCTCCTACGAGCAGTACTTC; cdr3_aa: CAGSRDASSSYEQYF
d_call: TRBD1; j_call: TRBJ1-2; v_call: TRBV30; clone_size: -; cdr3_nt: TGTGCCTGGAGTGCCTTCCTCAGGGGGCCCTCGATGAAGTACACCTTC; cdr3_aa: CAWSAFLRGPSMKYTF
d_call: -; j_call: TRBJ2-1; v_call: TRBV5-1; clone_size: many; cdr3_nt: TGTGCCAGCAGCTTGGGGGGTTACAATGAGCAGTTCTTC; cdr3_aa: CASSLGGYNEQFF
d_call: -; j_call: TRBJ2-7; v_call: TRBV4-1; clone_size: -; cdr3_nt: TGCGCCAGCAGCCAAGAGCCGGGACTTAACTACGAGCAGTACTTC; cdr3_aa: CASSQEPGLNYEQYF
d_call: TRBD2; j_call: TRBJ2-1; v_call: TRBV4-1; clone_size: -; cdr3_nt: TGCGCCAGCAGCCGAAGCGGGGGGGCCATCAATGAGCAGTTCTTC; cdr3_aa: CASSRSGGAINEQFF
d_call: -; j_call: TRBJ2-5; v_call: TRBV7-8; clone_size: -; cdr3_nt: TGTGCCAGCAGCTTAGGAGAGGAGAAGACCCAGTACTTC; cdr3_aa: CASSLGEEKTQYF
d_call: TRBD1; j_call: TRBJ2-1; v_call: TRBV5-1; clone_size: few; cdr3_nt: TGCGCCAGCAGCCCCGGGACAGGCACATACAATGAGCAGTTCTTC; cdr3_aa: CASSPGTGTYNEQFF
d_call: -; j_call: TRBJ2-7; v_call: TRBV30; clone_size: -; cdr3_nt: TGTGCCTGGAGTGGGATAGGGAGGGACAGAAGAACCTACGAGCAGTACTTC; cdr3_aa: CAWSGIGRDRRTYEQYF
d_call: -; j_call: TRBJ1-1; v_call: TRBV27; clone_size: -; cdr3_nt: TGTGCCAGCAGTGGGACAAAGAACACTGAAGCTTTCTTT; cdr3_aa: CASSGTKNTEAFF
d_call: -; j_call: TRBJ2-2; v_call: TRBV6-1; clone_size: -; cdr3_nt: TGTGCCAGCAGGCAGGAGGTTGGCACCGGGGAGCTGTTTTTT; cdr3_aa: CASRQEVGTGELFF
d_call: -; j_call: TRBJ1-5; v_call: TRBV13; clone_size: few; cdr3_nt: TGTGCCAGCAGCAGCGCCGGGACCACAAATCAGCCCCAGCATTTT; cdr3_aa: CASSSAGTTNQPQHF
d_call: -; j_call: TRBJ2-7; v_call: TRBV20-1; clone_size: -; cdr3_nt: TGCAGTGCCGGGGTAGCCTACGAGCAGTACTTC; cdr3_aa: CSAGVAYEQYF
d_call: TRBD1; j_call: TRBJ1-5; v_call: TRBV15; clone_size: -; cdr3_nt: TGTGCCACCAGCCCTGAGGGCCAGGGGGGGTCGGTTTGGCCCCAGCATTTT; cdr3_aa: CATSPEGQGGSVWPQHF
d_call: TRBD1; j_call: TRBJ1-2; v_call: TRBV19; clone_size: once; cdr3_nt: TGTGCCACGGGACAGGGCCATGGCTACACCTTC; cdr3_aa: CATGQGHGYTF
d_call: -; j_call: TRBJ2-1; v_call: TRBV19; clone_size: -; cdr3_nt: TGTGCCAGTAGTACCCAGGGTTTAGGAGGATACAATGAGCAGTTCTTC; cdr3_aa: CASSTQGLGGYNEQFF
d_call: -; j_call: TRBJ1-5; v_call: TRBV19; clone_size: -; cdr3_nt: TGTGCCACTAAGGGGCTTTACAATCAGCCCCAGCATTTT; cdr3_aa: CATKGLYNQPQHF
d_call: -; j_call: TRBJ2-7; v_call: TRBV6-6; clone_size: few; cdr3_nt: TGTGCCAGCAGTTCACAGGGTGGGTCCTACGAGCAGTACTTC; cdr3_aa: CASSSQGGSYEQYF
d_call: -; j_call: TRBJ2-7; v_call: TRBV10-3; clone_size: -; cdr3_nt: TGTGCCATCAGTGAGGGTTTGCTAGTATTCCACGAGCAGTACTTC; cdr3_aa: CAISEGLLVFHEQYF
d_call: -; j_call: TRBJ1-2; v_call: TRBV10-3; clone_size: once; cdr3_nt: TGTGCCATCTATAACATGGATCAAAACTATGGCTACACCTTC; cdr3_aa: CAIYNMDQNYGYTF
d_call: TRBD2; j_call: TRBJ2-7; v_call: TRBV20-1; clone_size: -; cdr3_nt: TGCAGTGCTAGAGCCCCAACACTAGCGGGAGCAGGAGAGCAGTACTTC; cdr3_aa: CSARAPTLAGAGEQYF
d_call: -; j_call: TRBJ2-1; v_call: TRBV3-1; clone_size: -; cdr3_nt: TGTGCCAGCAGCCGAGTAACCGGGACGGTATACAATGAGCAGTTCTTC; cdr3_aa: CASSRVTGTVYNEQFF
d_call: -; j_call: TRBJ1-2; v_call: TRBV15; clone_size: -; cdr3_nt: TGTGCCACCAGCAGAGACCGCACAATCTCCTATGGCTACACCTTC; cdr3_aa: CATSRDRTISYGYTF
d_call: -; j_call: TRBJ1-1; v_call: TRBV27; clone_size: once; cdr3_nt: TGTGCCAGCACCCCCTCCTGGGGGGCCGCTGAAGCTTTCTTT; cdr3_aa: CASTPSWGAAEAFF
d_call: TRBD1; j_call: TRBJ2-2; v_call: TRBV6-1; clone_size: -; cdr3_nt: TGTGCCAGCCCCACGGACAGGGATGGCGGCGGGGAGCTGTTTTTT; cdr3_aa: CASPTDRDGGGELFF
d_call: -; j_call: TRBJ2-7; v_call: TRBV28; clone_size: -; cdr3_nt: TGTGCCAGCAAGCCAGGGGCTACTGGGAACTACGAGCAGTACTTC; cdr3_aa: CASKPGATGNYEQYF
d_call: TRBD2; j_call: TRBJ2-1; v_call: TRBV10-3; clone_size: -; cdr3_nt: TGTGCCATCAGTGAGTCTTCTGGACTAGCGGGAGACAATGAGCAGTTCTTC; cdr3_aa: CAISESSGLAGDNEQFF
d_call: -; j_call: TRBJ2-5; v_call: TRBV12-5; clone_size: -; cdr3_nt: TGTGCTAGTGGTATCGGGACCGCCGAGACCCAGTACTTC; cdr3_aa: CASGIGTAETQYF
d_call: -; j_call: TRBJ2-2; v_call: TRBV5-4; clone_size: -; cdr3_nt: TGTGCCAGCGGGGAATACACCGGGGAGCTGTTTTTT; cdr3_aa: CASGEYTGELFF
d_call: -; j_call: TRBJ2-5; v_call: TRBV5-5; clone_size: -; cdr3_nt: TGTGCCAGCAGCTTGTCTTACAGGGAAGCCGAAGAGACCCAGTACTTC; cdr3_aa: CASSLSYREAEETQYF
d_call: -; j_call: TRBJ2-7; v_call: TRBV5-1; clone_size: -; cdr3_nt: TGCGCCAGCAGCTCCTCATGGGACGAGCAGTACTTC; cdr3_aa: CASSSSWDEQYF
d_call: -; j_call: TRBJ2-7; v_call: TRBV11-2; clone_size: -; cdr3_nt: TGTGCCAGCAGCTTAGTCGGCGGGAAGTTGTACGAGCAGTACTTC; cdr3_aa: CASSLVGGKLYEQYF